This TCR beta chain is from a study of T cells in pancreatic ductal adenocarcinoma. Selected pancreatic ductal adenocarcinoma patients had undergone surgery without neoadjuvant therapy. This table comes from immunoSEQ multiplex PCR, and its TCRdb copy is limited to in-frame clones, with some not included. The sample comprises 31,000 or so clones, roughly 92% of which are singletons, and less than 2.5% rests with the top ten. The CDR3 spans 14 residues. The V gene's germline CDR1 is SGHVS and CDR2 FQNEAQ. V was trimmed by 3 bases and J by 1 base, leaving 9 bases between them. This TCR was sampled from a human donor with pancreatic ductal adenocarcinoma. The sample consisted of PBMCs. V and J are TRBV7-8 and TRBJ1-1, with a tentative D call TRBD1 (5 bases). CDR3 coding DNA: TGTGCCAGCAGCTTGGGACGGTGGAACACTGAAGCTTTCTTT. This encodes CASSLGRWNTEAFF.